This T cell receptor (beta chain) was sequenced for a study of T cell repertoires and Cas9 in healthy adults. The wider study: SpCas9-reactive CD4 and CD8 T cells were characterized for potency, cytotoxicity and lineage. Findings and caveats of the study: In vitro, SpCas9-reactive Tregs were reported to curb effector T cell proliferation and function.

Notes on this clone: Its specificity is not known. The sample holds other DNA sequences that translate to the same CDR3.

Method: immunoSEQ multiplex PCR; TCRdb's copy keeps in-frame clones and lacks some. The sample shows over 20,000 clones, about 89% of them seen only once. V lost 8 bases to trimming and J lost 7 bases, with 17 bases between them. Germline lookup yields CDR1 MNHEY and CDR2 SMNVEV (reference sequence). CDR3 length: 14 amino acids. The sequence was collected from a human donor in good health. Sequenced material: CD4+ effector T cells (CD127+, CD25-, CD137-, CD154-) from PBMCs; culture status not recorded. This chain joins TRBV27 and TRBJ2-2, with no clear D. The CDR3, as DNA: TGTGCCAGCCGTCGGCCTCCAGACGGCGGGGAGCTGTTTTTT. It encodes CASRRPPDGGELFF.